The present entry profiles one T cell receptor beta chain with its context. This sequence may be a read error, since a much larger clone differs from it by one base. MiXCR was run by TCRdb on the reads, yielding one entry per CDR3 protein. The repertoire consists of fewer than 20,000 distinct CDR3 sequences, with about a tenth occurring once and the leading ten covering approximately 3%. Looked up from germline, CDR1 is GTSNPN and CDR2 is SVGIG (reference sequence). CDR3 size: 13 residues. This sample is part of a study of type 1 regulatory T cells. The overall study: T-allo10 is a Tr1-enriched, alloantigen-specific CD4 T cell product made in vitro.

This clonotype was obtained from a human donor in good health. The sample comprised CD4+ T cells, either the whole sample or a sorted fraction (not recorded which). The J gene is TRBJ1-5, the V gene TRBV30, with D uncertain. Written as DNA, the CDR3 is TGTACCTGGAGTGATCATGAAGATCAGCCCCAGCATTTT. Its protein is CTWSDHEDQPQHF. Combining the CDR3 with reference TRBV30 and TRBJ1-5 gives the whole variable domain SQTIHQWPATLVQPVGSPLSLECTVEGTSNPNLYWYRQAAGRGLQLLFYSVGIGQISSEVPQNLSASRPQDRQFILSSKKLLLSDSGFYLCTWSDHEDQPQHFGDGTRLSIL.